This T cell receptor beta chain appears in the sequencing data of a study of early T cells in non-severe SARS-CoV-2 infection. Across the study: From unsorted whole blood, bulk RNA was sequenced, and the chains remained unpaired. Study results and caveats: Matching against VDJdb likely underestimated virus-specific expansions, favoring anti-spike CD8.

The length of the CDR3 is 12 residues. V lost 4 bases to trimming and J lost 5 bases, with 8 bases between them. CDR1 is WSHSY, CDR2 SAAADI, per germline. TCRdb reprocessed the 5' RACE reads with MiXCR, giving one entry per CDR3 protein. Of under 35,000 distinct CDR3 sequences in the sample, 5% to 5.5% were seen once. This clonotype has ten or more counts. The antigen is unknown. Sample: whole blood. The J gene is TRBJ2-5, the V gene TRBV10-2; the D is unclear. This TCR derives from an adult who was a healthcare worker with PCR-confirmed SARS-CoV-2 infection or an uninfected control (not recorded which). The chain's CDR3 is CASSANGETQYF. DNA of the CDR3: TGCGCCAGCAGTGCGAATGGGGAGACCCAGTACTTC.